Sequencing of this T cell receptor (beta chain) was carried out in a study of CD8 T cells in Susac syndrome. This clonotype is a singleton in its sample. Negative isolation yielded CD8+ and CD4+ T cells; FACS enriched TEMRA cells. RNA amounts of about 0.5 to 1 ug underwent reverse transcription with random hexamers. MiXCR, run by TCRdb on the immunoSEQ multiplex PCR reads, gives a single entry per CDR3 protein. The data contain about 69,000 distinct CDR3 sequences, about 91% of them singletons. J gave up 11 bases and V 8 bases, and 16 bases lay outside the gene matches. CDR1 is MNHNS, CDR2 SASEGT, per germline. This CDR3 region has 16 residues.

This receptor was taken from a human donor with multiple sclerosis. The chain recombines TRBV6-1 with TRBJ2-6; TRBD1 matches at 9 bases. Sequencing was done on a sample of CD8+ T cells from PBMCs. The CDR3 reads CASGKPGQGPFHVLTF. The CDR3 coding sequence is TGTGCCAGCGGAAAGCCGGGACAGGGCCCCTTCCACGTCCTGACTTTC.